This T cell receptor (beta chain) came from a study of early stage breast cancer tumors. Study-wide results and limits: Compared with adjacent normal breast tissue, tumors showed approximately 2.5-fold greater T cell density and higher clonality.

V was pared by 8 bases and J by 6 bases, with 17 bases between. CDR1 is SNHLY and CDR2 is FYNNEI in the germline V gene. The CDR3 consists of 14 residues. Clones were read by immunoSEQ multiplex PCR, and TCRdb kept only the in-frame ones, dropping some. Of some 70,000 clones in the sample, 65% to 85% are singletons; the top ten hold more than 3%. As for this clone: What it recognizes is unknown.

The sequencing input was blood. The clonotype comes from a person aged 55-75 years with breast cancer. V gene TRBV2 combines with J gene TRBJ1-5; no clear D gene. In nucleotides, the CDR3 is TGTGCCAGCGGAGGCGCCCTCAAGGGTCAGCCCCAGCATTTT. It yields the protein CASGGALKGQPQHF.